Below are 17 T cell receptor beta chains sequenced from a single sample in a study of blood T cell repertoires in COVID-19. Generated by immunoSEQ multiplex PCR, the TCRdb table keeps only in-frame clones and is missing some. This table holds about 90,000 clones, over 75% found once. Sequenced: peripheral blood. These TCRs come from an older man with active or convalescent COVID-19.

This clone was seen a single time. This chain joins TRBV19 and TRBJ1-5; 7 bases are a match to TRBD1. CDR1 LNHDA and CDR2 SQIVND come from the germline V gene (reference sequence). CDR3 length: 14 amino acids. V shed 3 bases, J shed 3 bases, and the junction held 2 bases outside the gene matches. DNA for the CDR3: TGTGCCAGTAGTATTGACAGGGCCAATCAGCCCCAGCATTTT. Its translation: CASSIDRANQPQHF.

For this clone: Other DNA sequences in the same sample also yield this CDR3. The chain couples TRBV18 to TRBJ2-7, with 10 bases that match TRBD1. The germline V gene encodes CDR1 KGHSH and CDR2 LQKENI. The CDR3 is made up of 14 amino acids. The V and J ends lost 6 bases and 3 bases, in that order; junction bases with no gene match: 5. The CDR3 DNA reads TGTGCCAGCTCTCCCGGGACAGGGGACTACGAGCAGTACTTC. The encoded protein is CASSPGTGDYEQYF.

The genes are TRBV19 and TRBJ1-4, with no clear D. V was shortened by 6 bases and J by 1 base, with 6 bases between the two germline ends. CDR1 is LNHDA, CDR2 SQIVND, per germline (reference sequence). The CDR3 extends over 13 amino acids. The CDR3 spells CASSGETNEKLFF. The DNA of the CDR3 is TGTGCCAGTAGCGGGGAAACTAATGAAAAACTGTTTTTT.

The CDR3 sequence is CSASRDSYSNQPQHF. The CDR3 region has the DNA TGCAGTGCTAGTCGGGACAGCTATAGCAATCAGCCCCAGCATTTT. J is TRBJ1-5 and V is TRBV20-1; 7 nucleotides match TRBD1. V lost 3 bases to trimming and J lost 0 bases; unmatched junction nucleotides: 5. The CDR3 contains 15 residues. Germline V lookup: CDR1 DFQATT, CDR2 SNEGSKA (reference sequence).

CDR3 nucleotide sequence: TGCGCCAGCAGCCAAGCTGTACCCGGGACATCTAATTCACCCCTCCACTTT. Its translation: CASSQAVPGTSNSPLHF. The rearrangement uses TRBV4-1 and TRBJ1-6; the D gene is possibly TRBD1 (6 bases). The CDR3 is made up of 17 amino acids. Germline lookup yields CDR1 MGHRA and CDR2 YSYEKL. Trimming shortened V by 1 base and J by 6 bases, and 16 bases separated the two germline ends.

The chain uses TRBV15 and TRBJ1-1; D not resolved. Deletions cut 0 bases from V and 7 bases from J, with 9 bases between. There are 13 residues in the CDR3. CDR1 and CDR2 (germline): LNHNV, YYDKDF (reference sequence). The DNA of the CDR3 is TGTGCCACCAGCAGAGATCGGGTAGGTGAAGCTTTCTTT. Translation: CATSRDRVGEAFF.

There are a few counts of this clone. V gene TRBV2 combines with J gene TRBJ1-1; a possible D gene is TRBD1 (5 bases). In germline, CDR1 is SNHLY, CDR2 FYNNEI. Trimming cost V 4 bases and J 9 bases, with 12 bases left between them. The CDR3 spans 12 residues. DNA for the CDR3: TGTGCCAGCAGTGCGGGGGGGACTCAAGCTTTCTTT. This encodes CASSAGGTQAFF.

The rearrangement joins TRBV6-4 to TRBJ1-3, with D perhaps matching TRBD1 (6 bases). The CDR3 loop spans 15 amino acids. CDR1 and CDR2 from the germline V gene are MRHNA and SNTAGT. Between the trimmed V and J ends, which lost 6 bases and 4 bases, there was a span of 16 bases. CDR3 coding DNA: TGTGCCAGCAGCCGTACAGGGAATTCAGGAAACACCATATATTTT. Its protein is CASSRTGNSGNTIYF.

The chain recombines TRBV7-6 with TRBJ2-7; D is unclear. The length of the CDR3 is 13 residues. Germline V gene sequence: CDR1 SGHVS, CDR2 FNYEAQ. Trimming pared 1 base from V and 7 bases from J, leaving 11 bases between. The CDR3 nucleotides are TGTGCCAGCAGCTTAGTAACCTCCGGGGAGCAGTACTTC. Its protein product is CASSLVTSGEQYF.

This rearrangement joins TRBV3-1 (or the pseudogene TRBV3-2) to TRBJ2-7, with TRBD2 identical over 9 bases. Germline V gene sequence: CDR1 LGHDT, CDR2 YNNKEL (reference sequence). The CDR3 is made up of 16 amino acids. The V segment lost 2 bases and the J segment 3 bases; nucleotides outside the gene matches: 8. The CDR3 spells CASSQRRAGGHYEQYF. As DNA, the CDR3 is TGTGCCAGCAGCCAACGGAGAGCGGGGGGTCACTACGAGCAGTACTTC.

The chain recombines TRBV19 with TRBJ2-3; D is possibly TRBD2 (6 bases). V lost 3 bases and J lost 3, with 13 bases in between. The CDR3 covers 15 residues. Germline V gene data show CDR1 as LNHDA and CDR2 as SQIVND (reference sequence). CDR3 amino acids: CASSMPGGGTDTQYF. The CDR3 bases are TGTGCCAGTAGTATGCCGGGCGGAGGGACAGATACGCAGTATTTT.

V usage is TRBV28 and J usage is TRBJ2-2; tentatively, D is TRBD1 (6 bases). CDR3 length equals 14 residues. The V gene lost 5 bases and the J gene lost 4 bases, with 11 bases spanning the gap. CDR1 MDHEN and CDR2 SYDVKM come from the germline V gene. CDR3 in DNA: TGTGCCAGCAGTGAATACAGGGTCACCGGGGAGCTGTTTTTT. Translation: CASSEYRVTGELFF.

The gene calls are TRBV11-2 and TRBJ1-1, with D possibly matching TRBD1 (6 bases). Germline loops: CDR1 SGHAT, CDR2 FQNNGV. The CDR3 runs 13 residues. V lost 1 base and J 8 bases, leaving 11 bases between the germline ends. The CDR3 nucleotides read TGTGCCAGCAGCTTAGTGCCGGGACACGAAGCTTTCTTT. Its protein is CASSLVPGHEAFF.

CDR3 bases: TGCGCCAGCAGCCAAGTCCACGTCGGACAGGGGGTCGACAATGAGCAGTTCTTC. Protein product: CASSQVHVGQGVDNEQFF. This sequence joins TRBV4-1 and TRBJ2-1, with 10 bases that match TRBD1. V was pared by 1 base and J by 5 bases, with 11 bases of the junction left unmatched. Germline V lookup: CDR1 MGHRA, CDR2 YSYEKL. CDR3 length: 18 residues.

J is TRBJ2-1 and V is TRBV5-1, with TRBD1 matching 11 bases. This CDR3 has 20 amino acids. CDR1 and CDR2 (germline): SGHRS, YFSETQ. With 3 bases clipped from V and 0 bases from J, the junction kept 14 bases outside the gene matches. CDR3 protein: CASSSIKRTGGAFSYNEQFF. CDR3 bases: TGCGCCAGCAGCTCCATTAAGCGGACAGGGGGCGCTTTCTCCTACAATGAGCAGTTCTTC. Full variable domain (missing parts from reference TRBV5-1 and TRBJ2-1): KAGVTQTPRYLIKTRGQQVTLSCSPISGHRSVSWYQQTPGQGLQFLFEYFSETQRNKGNFPGRFSGRQFSNSRSEMNVSTLELGDSALYLCASSSIKRTGGAFSYNEQFFGPGTRLTVL.

The rearrangement uses TRBV2 and TRBJ1-1; D is unclear. From germline, CDR1 is SNHLY and CDR2 FYNNEI. V was cut by 3 bases and J by 1 base, with 9 bases left in between. This CDR3 region has 14 residues. In DNA form, the CDR3 reads TGTGCCAGCAGTGAGATAACATCGAACACTGAAGCTTTCTTT. Amino acids: CASSEITSNTEAFF. The entire variable domain, with the rest obtained from reference TRBV2 and TRBJ1-1, is as follows: EPEVTQTPSHQVTQMGQEVILRCVPISNHLYFYWYRQILGQKVEFLVSFYNNEISEKSEIFDDQFSVERPDGSNFTLKIRSTKLEDSAMYFCASSEITSNTEAFFGQGTRLTVV.

The chain carries TRBV4-3 and TRBJ2-7; D gene ambiguous. CDR3 length: 14 residues. Trimming took off 1 base at V and 0 bases at J, with 7 bases between the two ends. CDR1 is LGHNA and CDR2 is YSLEER in the germline V gene. CDR3 amino acids: CASSQVTRSYEQYF. The CDR3, as DNA: TGCGCCAGCAGCCAAGTAACACGCTCCTACGAGCAGTACTTC.